These 19 T cell receptor beta chains were all obtained from the same sample, sequenced in a study of blood T cells in healthy people across ages. A sample-barcoded 5' primer and a J-beta primer mix were used in a second PCR of roughly 6 to 12 cycles. TCRdb re-called the 5' RACE reads with MiXCR, one entry per CDR3 protein. The sample lists hundreds of thousands of distinct CDR3 sequences, approximately 30% occurring once. The material sequenced was blood. The receptors were sampled from a woman older than 75 in good health.

The chain links TRBV7-2 to TRBJ1-3, with TRBD1 as a possible D gene (5 bases). This CDR3 is 15 amino acids long. Germline assignment: CDR1 SGHTA and CDR2 FQGNSA. Trimming removed 5 bases at V and 2 bases at J, with 13 bases between. CDR3 nucleotides: TGTGCCAGCAGCCCGGAGGGCAGGGCTGGAAACACCATATATTTT. Translated, it gives CASSPEGRAGNTIYF.

The V and J genes are TRBV10-3 and TRBJ1-6; 9 positions agree with TRBD1. This CDR3 has 15 amino acids. Unmatched junction bases numbered 11, after V lost 10 bases and J lost 7 bases. Germline V CDR1 and CDR2: ENHRY, SYGVKD. The CDR3, as DNA: TGTGCCACATCACCGGGACAGGGAGTGAATTCACCCCTCCACTTT. Protein sequence: CATSPGQGVNSPLHF.

This chain links TRBV19 with TRBJ1-2, with D unresolved. CDR3 length: 13 amino acids. V was clipped by 0 bases and J by 3 bases, with 5 bases between them. Germline V gives CDR1 LNHDA, CDR2 SQIVND (reference sequence). The CDR3 region has the DNA TGTGCCAGTAGTATAGACAGAGACTATGGCTACACCTTC. Translation: CASSIDRDYGYTF.

Ten or more counts support this clonotype. The CDR3 here is CASSPAGVRVTDTQYF. CDR3 nucleotides: TGTGCCAGCAGCCCCGCCGGGGTTCGGGTCACAGATACGCAGTATTTT. J is TRBJ2-3 and V is TRBV3-1; TRBD2 might be the D (5 bases). V lost 4 bases and J 2 bases, leaving 16 bases between the germline ends. The CDR3 is 16 residues long. From germline, CDR1 is LGHDT and CDR2 YNNKEL (reference sequence).

This clonotype was recorded many times. This chain joins TRBV5-6 and TRBJ2-1; 8 bases are shared with TRBD2. CDR1 SGHDT and CDR2 YYEEEE come from the germline V gene. This CDR3 region has 15 residues. Trimming took 4 bases from V and 5 from J; bases not matched to a gene: 8. CDR3 nucleotides: TGTGCCAGCAGCGCCCCGGGGGGGGTAGACAATGAGCAGTTCTTC. It encodes CASSAPGGVDNEQFF. Supplemented by reference TRBV5-6 and TRBJ2-1, the full variable domain reads DAGVTQSPTHLIKTRGQQVTLRCSPKSGHDTVSWYQQALGQGPQFIFQYYEEEERQRGNFPDRFSGHQFPNYSSELNVNALLLGDSALYLCASSAPGGVDNEQFFGPGTRLTVL.

As regards this clonotype: This may be a read error: a much more frequent sequence differs by one nucleotide. Here the CDR3 reads CASGGDGILTF. The DNA of the CDR3 is TGCGCCAGCGGTGGGGACGGGATCCTGACTTTC. This sequence joins TRBV5-1 and TRBJ2-6; possibly TRBD1 or TRBD2 for D (5 bases each). CDR1 is SGHRS and CDR2 is YFSETQ in the germline V gene. The CDR3 has 11 residues. Trimming took off 7 bases at V and 14 bases at J, with 13 bases between the two ends.

This clonotype was detected only a few times. This rearrangement joins TRBV20-1 to TRBJ2-2, with D perhaps assigned TRBD1 or TRBD2 (6 bases each). V was trimmed by 0 bases and J by 3 bases, leaving 11 bases between them. The CDR3 consists of 15 residues. Germline V gene data show CDR1 as DFQATT and CDR2 as SNEGSKA (reference sequence). The CDR3 nucleotides read TGCAGTGCTAGAGAGTGGGGGGCGGACACCGGGGAGCTGTTTTTT. Translation: CSAREWGADTGELFF.

This clonotype occurred many times. The gene calls are TRBV6-6 and TRBJ1-5; D is possibly TRBD1 (5 bases). The CDR3 consists of 15 residues. Germline V gives CDR1 MNHNY, CDR2 SVGAGI (reference sequence). Trimming took off 2 bases at V and 5 bases at J, with 13 bases between the two ends. Here the CDR3 reads CASSYKQVGDQPQHF. DNA of the CDR3: TGTGCCAGCAGTTACAAACAGGTTGGGGATCAGCCCCAGCATTTT.

This clonotype was recorded a few times. V usage is TRBV6-5 and J usage is TRBJ1-4, with D possibly matching TRBD1 (5 bases). Germline V gives CDR1 MNHEY, CDR2 SVGAGI. The CDR3 length is 18 residues. Trimming took 2 bases from V and 11 from J, leaving 27 bases between them. The CDR3 DNA reads TGTGCCAGCAGTTACCCGGCTCGGAAAAACCCACAGGATCATAAACTGTTTTTT. This gives the protein CASSYPARKNPQDHKLFF.

As for this clonotype: This may be a read error: a much more frequent sequence differs by one nucleotide. The CDR3 region is CASNRPGTGARETQYF. As DNA, the CDR3 is TGTGCCAGCAACCGTCCAGGTACAGGGGCCCGTGAGACCCAGTACTTC. This rearrangement joins TRBV11-2 to TRBJ2-7; TRBD1 aligns across 7 bases. The end of the DNA fits TRBJ2-5 better, so the J call may be wrong. The CDR3 length is 16 residues. From germline, CDR1 is SGHAT and CDR2 FQNNGV.

The V and J genes are TRBV21-1 and TRBJ2-2; TRBD2, the D gene given by the table, was not confirmed from the DNA. TRBV21-1 is designated a pseudogene. The CDR3 loop spans 16 amino acids. The CDR3 region has the DNA TGTGCCAGCAGCGGACCGGAGGCCCAGTACACCGGGGAGCTGTTTTTT. It translates to CASSGPEAQYTGELFF.

Notes on this clonotype: A read error may explain this, as a much larger clone is one base away. The chain combines TRBV12-3 or TRBV12-4 with TRBJ2-1; possibly TRBD2 for D (6 bases). V lost 5 bases, J lost 10 bases, and 12 bases lay in between. The CDR3 has 12 amino acids. CDR3: CASSRQSGEQFF. For the CDR3, the DNA is TGTGCCAGCAGTCGACAAAGCGGGGAGCAGTTCTTC.

The CDR3 loop is CASRNTRDRGHF. The DNA of the CDR3 is TGTGCCAGCAGAAACACCCGGGACAGGGGCCACTTT. This chain links TRBV6-5 with TRBJ1-6, with 10 bases matching TRBD1. Looked up from germline, CDR1 is MNHEY and CDR2 is SVGAGI. Losses at the gene ends were 6 bases for V and 18 bases for J; bases not matched to a gene: 8. This CDR3 is built from 12 residues.

This clonotype was detected only a few times. A clone one base away is much larger, so this may be a read error. V gene TRBV12-3 or TRBV12-4 combines with J gene TRBJ2-5; TRBD2 might be the D (6 bases). V was clipped by 6 bases and J by 11 bases, with 13 bases between them. This CDR3 is built from 11 residues. The CDR3 region has the DNA TGTGCCAGCAGACTAGCATCTGAGCAGTACTTC. Translating gives CASRLASEQYF.

In this sample, this clonotype turned up many times. The gene calls are TRBV29-1 and TRBJ2-2; D is uncertain. The CDR3 length is 12 residues. The V gene lost 5 bases and the J gene lost 4 bases, with 8 bases spanning the gap. Germline V gene sequence: CDR1 SQVTM, CDR2 ANQGSEA. CDR3 nucleotide sequence: TGCAGCGTTAAAAGGAGCACCGGGGAGCTGTTTTTT. Residues: CSVKRSTGELFF.

This clonotype showed up many times. This rearrangement joins TRBV9 to TRBJ2-7; maybe TRBD2 (6 bases). Trimming left V 4 bases short and J 2 bases short, with 13 bases between. CDR3 length equals 14 residues. Germline CDR1 is SGDLS and CDR2 is YYNGEE. The CDR3 here is CASSYGSSTYEQYF. DNA of the CDR3: TGTGCCAGCAGCTACGGGAGTAGTACCTACGAGCAGTACTTC.

In the case of this clonotype: A read error is possible here, since a much larger clone lies one base away. This chain uses TRBV5-1 with TRBJ2-3, with 9 nucleotides matching TRBD1. This CDR3 has 16 amino acids. CDR1 SGHRS and CDR2 YFSETQ come from the germline V gene. The CDR3 sequence is CASSFPGQGITDAQYF. The DNA for the CDR3 is TGCGCCAGCAGCTTCCCGGGACAGGGAATTACAGATGCGCAGTATTTT. Filled out from reference TRBV5-1 and TRBJ2-3, the complete variable domain reads KAGVTQTPRYLIKTRGQQVTLSCSPISGHRSVSWYQQTPGQGLQFLFEYFSETQRNKGNFPGRFSGRQFSNSRSEMNVSTLELGDSALYLCASSFPGQGITDAQYFGPGTRLTVL.

The V call is TRBV12-3 or TRBV12-4, the J call TRBJ2-2; D is unclear. The CDR3 spans 14 residues. Trimming pared 2 bases from V and 6 bases from J, leaving 10 bases between. The CDR3 spells CASSLMEGSGELFF. CDR3 DNA: TGTGCCAGCAGTTTAATGGAAGGGTCCGGGGAGCTGTTTTTT.

Only a few counts were recorded for this clonotype. The chain uses TRBV11-2 and TRBJ2-2; D unclear. This CDR3 is built from 16 residues. The germline V and J ends were trimmed by 1 base and 0 bases, with 9 bases remaining between them. From germline, CDR1 is SGHAT and CDR2 FQNNGV. For the CDR3, the DNA is TGTGCCAGCAGCTTAGCACAGTTCGCGAACACCGGGGAGCTGTTTTTT. This translates into CASSLAQFANTGELFF.